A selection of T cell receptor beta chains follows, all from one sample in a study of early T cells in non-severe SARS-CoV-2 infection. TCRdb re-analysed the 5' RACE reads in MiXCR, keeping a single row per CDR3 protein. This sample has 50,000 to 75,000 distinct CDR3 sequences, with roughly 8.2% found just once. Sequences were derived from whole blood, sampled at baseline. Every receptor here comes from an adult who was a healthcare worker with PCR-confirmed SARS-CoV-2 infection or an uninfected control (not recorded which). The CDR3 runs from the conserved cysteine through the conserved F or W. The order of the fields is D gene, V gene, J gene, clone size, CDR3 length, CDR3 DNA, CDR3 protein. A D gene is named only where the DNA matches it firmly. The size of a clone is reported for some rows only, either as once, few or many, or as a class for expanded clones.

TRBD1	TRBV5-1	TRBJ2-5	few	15	TGCGCCAGCAGCTTGGCGGCAGGGGGCGCGGAGACCCAGTACTTC	CASSLAAGGAETQYF
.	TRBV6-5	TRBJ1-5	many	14	TGTGCCAGCAGTCGGAGCCCAGAAAATCAGCCCCAGCATTTT	CASSRSPENQPQHF
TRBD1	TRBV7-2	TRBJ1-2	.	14	TGTGCCAGCAGCTTATGGGACAGTCAATATGGCTACACCTTC	CASSLWDSQYGYTF
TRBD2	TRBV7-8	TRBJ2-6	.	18	TGTGCCAGCAGTCCAATAGCGGGGGCTTCCTCTGGGGCCAACGTCCTGACTTTC	CASSPIAGASSGANVLTF
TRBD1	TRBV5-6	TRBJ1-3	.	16	TGTGCCAGCACCCGGGACAGGGGTGCGGCTGGAAACACCATATATTTT	CASTRDRGAAGNTIYF
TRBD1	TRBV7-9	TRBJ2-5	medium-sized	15	TGTGCCAGCAGCTGGGGACAGGGGGACCAAGAGACCCAGTACTTC	CASSWGQGDQETQYF
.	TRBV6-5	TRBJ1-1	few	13	TGTGCCAGCAGTACGGGTCTTTACACTGAAGCTTTCTTT	CASSTGLYTEAFF
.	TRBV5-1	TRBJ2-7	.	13	TGCGCCAGCAGCAGGGGAGACGGTAACGAGCAGTACTTC	CASSRGDGNEQYF
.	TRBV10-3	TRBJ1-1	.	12	TGTGCCATCTCTTCAGGGAGCACTGAAGCTTTCTTT	CAISSGSTEAFF
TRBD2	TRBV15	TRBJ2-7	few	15	TGTGCCACCAGCAGAGTACTAGCGGGAGCCTACGAGCAGTACTTC	CATSRVLAGAYEQYF
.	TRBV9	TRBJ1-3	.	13	TGTGCCAGCAGCGTAGGTATTGGAAACACCATATATTTT	CASSVGIGNTIYF
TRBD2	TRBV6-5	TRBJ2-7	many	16	TGTGCCAGCAGTTTCAGCCTAGCGGGAGGGCCTGGGGAGCAGTACTTC	CASSFSLAGGPGEQYF
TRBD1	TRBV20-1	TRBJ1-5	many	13	TGCAGTGCTAGTGGGACAGTCAATCAGCCCCAGCATTTT	CSASGTVNQPQHF
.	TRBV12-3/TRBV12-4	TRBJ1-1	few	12	TGTGCCAGCAGTCCGGACGGAGTTGAAGCTTTCTTT	CASSPDGVEAFF
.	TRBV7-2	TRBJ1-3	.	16	TGTGCCAGCAGCTTAGGTACCCCTCTTTCTGGAAACACCATATATTTT	CASSLGTPLSGNTIYF
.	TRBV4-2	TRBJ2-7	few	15	TGTGCCAGCAGCCAAGATGGTAGCGTCGGCTACGAGCAGTACTTC	CASSQDGSVGYEQYF
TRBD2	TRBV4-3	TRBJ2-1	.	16	TGCGCCAGCAGCCCCTTAGCGGGAGCTACCGCAAATGAGCAGTTCTTC	CASSPLAGATANEQFF
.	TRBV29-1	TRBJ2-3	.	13	TGCAGCGTTAGTGACAGGCGTGCAGATACGCAGTATTTT	CSVSDRRADTQYF
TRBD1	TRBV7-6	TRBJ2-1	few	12	TGTGCCAGCAGCCCAAGGACAGGCCGGCAGTTCTTC	CASSPRTGRQFF
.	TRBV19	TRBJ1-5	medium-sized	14	TGTGCCAGTAGTACGGGGGACAACAATCAGCCCCAGCATTTT	CASSTGDNNQPQHF
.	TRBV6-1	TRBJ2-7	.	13	TGTGCCAGCAGTGAAGCGATGCTGACCGAGCAGTACTTC	CASSEAMLTEQYF
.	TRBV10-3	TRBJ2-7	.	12	TGTGCCATCACCGGACAAGTCTACGAGCAGTACTTC	CAITGQVYEQYF
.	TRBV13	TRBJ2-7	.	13	TGTGCCAGCAGCTCCGACGGGGTCTACGAGCAGTACTTC	CASSSDGVYEQYF
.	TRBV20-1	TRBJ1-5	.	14	TGCAGTGCTTTATCAGGGTATAGCAATCAGCCCCAGCATTTT	CSALSGYSNQPQHF
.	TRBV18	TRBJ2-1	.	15	TGTGCCAGCTCACCCCGGCCTGCTAGGGACAATGAGCAGTTCTTC	CASSPRPARDNEQFF
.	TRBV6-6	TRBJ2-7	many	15	TGTGCCAGCAGTTCTACAGGGGGGGACATCTACGAGCAGTACTTC	CASSSTGGDIYEQYF
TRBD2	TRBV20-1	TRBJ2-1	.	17	TGCAGTGCTAGGGGGATCCCAGGAGCGGGAGGGTTTGTCGAGCAGTTCTTC	CSARGIPGAGGFVEQFF
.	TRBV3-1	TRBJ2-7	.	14	TGTGCCAGCAGCCAAAGGTTTACCTCCTACGAGCAGTACTTC	CASSQRFTSYEQYF
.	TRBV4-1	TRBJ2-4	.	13	TGCGCCAGCAGCCAAGACGGGGAGGTCATTCAGTACTTC	CASSQDGEVIQYF
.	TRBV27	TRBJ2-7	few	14	TGTGCCAGCAGTTTATCCTTCAGACCCTACGAGCAGTACTTC	CASSLSFRPYEQYF
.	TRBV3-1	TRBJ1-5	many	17	TGTGCCAGCAGCCAAACGAACCGGGTCCCAGGCAATCAGCCCCAGCATTTT	CASSQTNRVPGNQPQHF
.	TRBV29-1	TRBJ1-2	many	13	TGCAGCGTTGAACGTATGAGGGACTATGGCTACACCTTC	CSVERMRDYGYTF
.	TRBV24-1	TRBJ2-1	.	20	TGTGCCACCAGTCTTTTTGGGACAGGGTTACTAGCGGGGTCCTACAATGAGCAGTTCTTC	CATSLFGTGLLAGSYNEQFF
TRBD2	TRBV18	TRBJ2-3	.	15	TGTGCCAGCTCACCACTAGCGGGCTCCACAGATACGCAGTATTTT	CASSPLAGSTDTQYF
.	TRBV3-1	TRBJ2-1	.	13	TGTGCCAGCAGCCTGGGTGGGTCCAATGAGCAGTTCTTC	CASSLGGSNEQFF
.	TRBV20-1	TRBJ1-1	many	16	TGCAGTGCTAGAGACAGTAGACGGTTAATGAACACTGAAGCTTTCTTT	CSARDSRRLMNTEAFF
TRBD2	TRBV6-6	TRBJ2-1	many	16	TGTGCCAGCAGTTCCCCGGGACTAGCGGGAGTGGTTGAGCAGTTCTTC	CASSSPGLAGVVEQFF
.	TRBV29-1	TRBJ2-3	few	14	TGCAGCGTTGAAGCTAAAGGGGAAACAGATACGCAGTATTTT	CSVEAKGETDTQYF
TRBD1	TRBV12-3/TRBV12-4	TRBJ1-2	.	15	TGTGCCAGCAGTTTAAGGGGGACAGGGGGCTATGGCTACACCTTC	CASSLRGTGGYGYTF
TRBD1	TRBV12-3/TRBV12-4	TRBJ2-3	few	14	TGTGCCAGCAGTTCACAGGGGATAGGAGATACGCAGTATTTT	CASSSQGIGDTQYF
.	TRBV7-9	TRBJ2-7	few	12	TGTGCCAGCAGCATACTAAGGGGCGAGCAGTACTTC	CASSILRGEQYF
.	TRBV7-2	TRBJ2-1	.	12	TGTGCCAGCAGCATTTCCTACAATGAGCAGTTCTTC	CASSISYNEQFF
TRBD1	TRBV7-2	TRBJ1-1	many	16	TGTGCCAGCAGCCCGGGACAGGGCATCATGAACACTGAAGCTTTCTTT	CASSPGQGIMNTEAFF
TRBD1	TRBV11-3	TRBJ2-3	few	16	TGTGCCAGCAGCTTAGGGGGACAGCCTAGCACAGATACGCAGTATTTT	CASSLGGQPSTDTQYF
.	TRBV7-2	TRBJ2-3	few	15	TGTGCCAGCAGCTTTGGGGCCCCGGGAACAGATACGCAGTATTTT	CASSFGAPGTDTQYF
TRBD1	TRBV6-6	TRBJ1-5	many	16	TGTGCCAGCAGTTATTTAAGGACAGGGTCGTACCAGCCCCAGCATTTT	CASSYLRTGSYQPQHF
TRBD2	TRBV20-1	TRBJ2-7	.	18	TGCAGTGCGGCCCGAATGCTAGCGGGAGAAAGGTTGTTCTACGAGCAGTACTTC	CSAARMLAGERLFYEQYF
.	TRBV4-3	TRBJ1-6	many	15	TGCGCCAGCAGCCAAGAGGGCAGCAGGGATTCACCCCTCCACTTT	CASSQEGSRDSPLHF
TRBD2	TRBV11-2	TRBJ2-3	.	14	TGTGCCAGCAGCTTTAGCGGGAGCGCAGATACGCAGTATTTT	CASSFSGSADTQYF
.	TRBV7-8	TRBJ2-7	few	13	TGTGCCAGCAGCTTAGGTAATCTCCACGAGCAGTACTTC	CASSLGNLHEQYF
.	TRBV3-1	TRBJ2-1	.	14	TGTGCCAGCAGCCAAGAGCAGGGCTACAATGAGCAGTTCTTC	CASSQEQGYNEQFF
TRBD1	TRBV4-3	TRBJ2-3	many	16	TGCGCCAGCAGCCAAGAACGGACAGGTTGGGATTATACGCAGTATTTT	CASSQERTGWDYTQYF
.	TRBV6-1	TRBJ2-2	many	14	TGTGCCAGCAGGATAAGCGAAAACACCGGGGAGCTGTTTTTT	CASRISENTGELFF
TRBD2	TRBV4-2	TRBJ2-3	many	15	TGTGCCAGCAGCCAAGATAGAAGGGGACTAGCGATGGAGTATTTT	CASSQDRRGLAMEYF
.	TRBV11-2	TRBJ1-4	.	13	TGTGCCAGCAGCTTACCGGCCAATGAAAAACTGTTTTTT	CASSLPANEKLFF